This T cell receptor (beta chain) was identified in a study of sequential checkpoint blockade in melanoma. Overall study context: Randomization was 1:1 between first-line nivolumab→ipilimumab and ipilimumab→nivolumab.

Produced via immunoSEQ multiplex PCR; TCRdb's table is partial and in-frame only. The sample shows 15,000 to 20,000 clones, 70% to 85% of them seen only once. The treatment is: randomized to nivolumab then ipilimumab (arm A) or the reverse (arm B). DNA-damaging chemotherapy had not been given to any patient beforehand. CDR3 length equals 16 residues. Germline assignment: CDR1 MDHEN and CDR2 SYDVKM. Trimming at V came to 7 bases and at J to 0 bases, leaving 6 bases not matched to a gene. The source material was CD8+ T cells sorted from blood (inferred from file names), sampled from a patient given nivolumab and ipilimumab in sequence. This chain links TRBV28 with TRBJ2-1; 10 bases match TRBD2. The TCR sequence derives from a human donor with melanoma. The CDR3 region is CASTVAGGSSYNEQFF. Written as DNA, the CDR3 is TGTGCCAGCACGGTAGCGGGAGGAAGCTCCTACAATGAGCAGTTCTTC.